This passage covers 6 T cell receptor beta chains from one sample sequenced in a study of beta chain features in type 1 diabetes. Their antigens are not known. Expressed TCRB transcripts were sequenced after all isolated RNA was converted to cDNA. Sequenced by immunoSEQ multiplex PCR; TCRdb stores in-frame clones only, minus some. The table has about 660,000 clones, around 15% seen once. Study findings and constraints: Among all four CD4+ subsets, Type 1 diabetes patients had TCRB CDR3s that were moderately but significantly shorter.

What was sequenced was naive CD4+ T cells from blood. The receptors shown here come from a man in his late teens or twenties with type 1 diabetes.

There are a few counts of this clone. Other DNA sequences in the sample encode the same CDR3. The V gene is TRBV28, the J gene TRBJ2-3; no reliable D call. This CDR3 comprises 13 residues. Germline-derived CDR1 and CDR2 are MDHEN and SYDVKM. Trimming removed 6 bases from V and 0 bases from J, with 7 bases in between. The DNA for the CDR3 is TGTGCCAGCAGCCTCGGGAGCACAGATACGCAGTATTTT. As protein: CASSLGSTDTQYF.

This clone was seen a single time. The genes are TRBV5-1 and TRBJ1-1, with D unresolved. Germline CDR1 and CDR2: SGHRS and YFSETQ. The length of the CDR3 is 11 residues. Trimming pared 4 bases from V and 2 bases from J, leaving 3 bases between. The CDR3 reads CASSTNTEAFF. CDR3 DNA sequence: TGCGCCAGCAGCACAAACACTGAAGCTTTCTTT.

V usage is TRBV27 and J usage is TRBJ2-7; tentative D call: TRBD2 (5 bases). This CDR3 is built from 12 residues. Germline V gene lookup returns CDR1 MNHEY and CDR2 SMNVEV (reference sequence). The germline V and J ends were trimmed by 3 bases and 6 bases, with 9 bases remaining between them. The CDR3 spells CASSFKGAEQYF. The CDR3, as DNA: TGTGCCAGCAGTTTTAAGGGAGCCGAGCAGTACTTC.

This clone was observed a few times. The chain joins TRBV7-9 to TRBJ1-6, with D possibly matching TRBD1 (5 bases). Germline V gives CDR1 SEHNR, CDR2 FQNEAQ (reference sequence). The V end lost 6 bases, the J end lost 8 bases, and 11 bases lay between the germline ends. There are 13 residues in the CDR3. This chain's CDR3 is CASRGVGDSPLHF. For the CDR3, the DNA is TGTGCCAGCAGAGGGGTCGGGGATTCACCCCTCCACTTT.

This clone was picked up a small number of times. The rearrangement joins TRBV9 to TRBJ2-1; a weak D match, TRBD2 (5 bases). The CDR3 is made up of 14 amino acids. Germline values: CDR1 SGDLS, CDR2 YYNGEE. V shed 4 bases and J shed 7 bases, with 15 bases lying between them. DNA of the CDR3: TGTGCCAGCAGCCCCCAGGAGCGGAGGAATGAGCAGTTCTTC. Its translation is CASSPQERRNEQFF.

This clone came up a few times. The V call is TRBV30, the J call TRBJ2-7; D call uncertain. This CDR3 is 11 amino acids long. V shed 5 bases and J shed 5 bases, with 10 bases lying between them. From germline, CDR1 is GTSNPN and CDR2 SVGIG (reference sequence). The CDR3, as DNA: TGTGCCTGGGCGCTTTCCCACGAGCAGTACTTC. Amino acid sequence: CAWALSHEQYF. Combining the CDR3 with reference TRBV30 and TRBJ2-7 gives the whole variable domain SQTIHQWPATLVQPVGSPLSLECTVEGTSNPNLYWYRQAAGRGLQLLFYSVGIGQISSEVPQNLSASRPQDRQFILSSKKLLLSDSGFYLCAWALSHEQYFGPGTRLTVT.